These 14 T cell receptor beta chains were all obtained from the same sample, sequenced in a study of radiation and T cells in renal cell carcinoma (dated by TCRdb to between 2020 and 2021). The library was obtained by the immunoSEQ multiplex PCR assay. The clones in this table, taken by TCRdb from immuneACCESS, are in-frame only. Not every clone is retained; where verified, under half of the shortfall comes from an unresolved V gene, and the cause of the rest is unknown. The sample table records about 19,000 clones; just over 60% of these occur just once. Around 13% of the sample lies in the top ten. The time point tag for this specimen amounts to: tumor resected at nephrectomy. The treatment or condition label corresponds to: 15 Gy SBRT to primary tumor, nephrectomy 4 weeks later. Material: tumor tissue, obtained from a patient whose treatment included radiotherapy and nephrectomy. These receptors originate from a woman in her sixties or seventies with renal cell carcinoma.

This chain's CDR3 is CASSLIWNTEAFF. CDR3 coding DNA: TGTGCCAGCAGCTTAATTTGGAACACTGAAGCTTTCTTT. V is TRBV7-3 and J is TRBJ1-1, with unresolved D. Deletions cut 1 base from V and 1 base from J, with 4 bases between. The germline V gene has CDR1 SGHTA and CDR2 FQGTGA. This CDR3 is 13 amino acids long.

The chain is built from TRBV19 and TRBJ2-1; 14 bases map to TRBD2. The trim removed 4 bases at V and 7 bases at J, leaving 12 bases unmatched. CDR1 is LNHDA and CDR2 is SQIVND in the germline V gene (reference sequence). This CDR3 is 18 amino acids long. CDR3 DNA: TGTGCCAGTAGTACGACTAGCGGGGGGGCCTCGGGTAGGAATGAGCAGTTCTTC. Protein: CASSTTSGGASGRNEQFF.

The chain has TRBV6-5 and TRBJ2-2; 9 nucleotides agree with TRBD2. Per the germline V gene, CDR1 is MNHEY and CDR2 is SVGAGI. The CDR3 extends over 16 amino acids. Losses at the gene ends were 4 bases for V and 4 bases for J; bases not matched to a gene: 7. CDR3 protein: CASSLAGASSTGELFF. The CDR3, as DNA: TGTGCCAGCAGTTTAGCGGGGGCAAGTAGCACCGGGGAGCTGTTTTTT.

The chain uses TRBV6-1 and TRBJ1-1; D is unresolved. The CDR3 loop spans 11 amino acids. Deletions cut 2 bases from V and 8 bases from J, with 6 bases between. CDR1 is MNHNS and CDR2 is SASEGT in the germline V gene. Written as DNA, the CDR3 is TGTGCCAGCAGTGAAACTTTGGAAGCTTTCTTT. Encoded protein: CASSETLEAFF.

V gene TRBV28 combines with J gene TRBJ1-2; a possible D gene is TRBD1 (6 bases). Germline V gives CDR1 MDHEN, CDR2 SYDVKM. V lost 8 bases and J 2 bases, leaving 12 bases between the germline ends. CDR3 size: 13 residues. Written as DNA, the CDR3 is TGTGCCAGCGATACAGGGAAAAACTATGGCTACACCTTC. Amino acid sequence: CASDTGKNYGYTF.

This clone was recorded a few times. The J gene is TRBJ1-1, the V gene TRBV5-6; a weak D match, TRBD1 (5 bases). Germline CDR1 SGHDT, CDR2 YYEEEE. V lost 0 bases to trimming and J lost 5 bases, with 14 bases between them. The CDR3 is made up of 15 amino acids. The CDR3, as DNA: TGTGCCAGCAGCTTGGACAAGGGGCGTCGGACTGAAGCTTTCTTT. This gives the protein CASSLDKGRRTEAFF.

This chain links TRBV27 with TRBJ2-7; D may correspond to TRBD1 or TRBD2 (6 bases each). The CDR3 covers 15 residues. V lost 5 bases to trimming and J lost 3 bases, with 17 bases between them. The germline V gene encodes CDR1 MNHEY and CDR2 SMNVEV (reference sequence). The CDR3 nucleotides are TGTGCCAGCAGTCCTCGTTGGGGGGCACACTACGAGCAGTACTTC. Amino acids: CASSPRWGAHYEQYF.

This clone was observed a handful of times. The chain combines TRBV30 with TRBJ1-6; TRBD1 matches at 8 bases. Losses at the gene ends were 4 bases for V and 10 bases for J; bases not matched to a gene: 6. This CDR3 spans 13 amino acids. Germline CDR1 reads GTSNPN; CDR2 reads SVGIG (reference sequence). CDR3 amino acids: CAWTTGGSSPLHF. DNA of the CDR3: TGTGCCTGGACTACAGGGGGTAGCTCACCCCTCCACTTT.

The V and J genes are TRBV5-1 and TRBJ1-3, with TRBD1 matching 7 bases. The CDR3 runs to 13 residues. V trimming: 4 bases; J trimming: 8 bases; junction bases outside the gene matches: 6. Germline values: CDR1 SGHRS, CDR2 YFSETQ. The CDR3 region has the DNA TGCGCCAGCAGCCCGACAGGGATGGACACCATATATTTT. The encoded protein is CASSPTGMDTIYF.

This clone was recorded a few times. The rearrangement uses TRBV28 and TRBJ1-2; 7 bases line up with TRBD1. Germline-derived CDR1 and CDR2 are MDHEN and SYDVKM. The CDR3 runs to 14 residues. J was trimmed by 4 bases and V by 6 bases; bases with no gene match: 8. In DNA, the CDR3 is TGTGCCAGCAGCCCGACAGGGTCCCTCTATGGCTACACCTTC. The encoded protein is CASSPTGSLYGYTF.

The CDR3 DNA reads TGTGCCACCAGCAGCACCGGGGGCTCCTACAATGAGCAGTTCTTC. This encodes CATSSTGGSYNEQFF. The V call is TRBV15, the J call TRBJ2-1, with D perhaps TRBD2 (6 bases). The CDR3 extends over 15 amino acids. Trimming took 3 bases from V and 0 from J, leaving 9 bases between them. The germline V gene encodes CDR1 LNHNV and CDR2 YYDKDF (reference sequence).

This clone has just a few counts. The chain carries TRBV5-1 and TRBJ1-1; D is unresolved. The CDR3 covers 13 residues. In germline, CDR1 is SGHRS, CDR2 YFSETQ. Trimming stripped 4 bases from V and 2 bases from J, with 9 bases between. The CDR3 reads CASSTGPNTEAFF. The CDR3, as DNA: TGCGCCAGCAGCACCGGGCCTAACACTGAAGCTTTCTTT.

The rearrangement uses TRBV19 and TRBJ2-1, with 7 nucleotides matching TRBD2. This CDR3 contains 15 residues. Germline loops: CDR1 LNHDA, CDR2 SQIVND (reference sequence). The J segment lost 4 bases and the V segment lost 3 bases, leaving 6 bases of the junction unmatched. The CDR3 DNA reads TGTGCCAGTAGTATTGAGGGGCGGGGGTACAATGAGCAGTTCTTC. This codes for CASSIEGRGYNEQFF.

The rearrangement uses TRBV5-1 and TRBJ1-3, with D perhaps TRBD1 (6 bases). This CDR3 contains 15 residues. Trimming left V 3 bases short and J 0 bases short, with 10 bases between. Germline CDR1 is SGHRS and CDR2 is YFSETQ. CDR3 DNA sequence: TGCGCCAGCAGCTCAGGACAGACCTCTGGAAACACCATATATTTT. Protein: CASSSGQTSGNTIYF.